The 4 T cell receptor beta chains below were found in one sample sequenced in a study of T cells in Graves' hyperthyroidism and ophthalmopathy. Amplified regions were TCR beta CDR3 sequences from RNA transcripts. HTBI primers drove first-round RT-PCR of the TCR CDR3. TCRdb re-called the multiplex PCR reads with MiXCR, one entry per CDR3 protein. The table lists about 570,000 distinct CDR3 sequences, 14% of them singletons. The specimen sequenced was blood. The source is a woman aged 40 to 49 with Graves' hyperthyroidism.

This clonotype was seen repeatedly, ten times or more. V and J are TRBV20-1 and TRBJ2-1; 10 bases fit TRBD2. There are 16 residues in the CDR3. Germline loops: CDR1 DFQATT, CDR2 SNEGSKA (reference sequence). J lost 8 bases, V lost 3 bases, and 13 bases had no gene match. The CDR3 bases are TGCAGTGCTAGGGCCTTGAGCGGGAGGGCCGAGTATGAGCAGTTCTTC. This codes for CSARALSGRAEYEQFF.

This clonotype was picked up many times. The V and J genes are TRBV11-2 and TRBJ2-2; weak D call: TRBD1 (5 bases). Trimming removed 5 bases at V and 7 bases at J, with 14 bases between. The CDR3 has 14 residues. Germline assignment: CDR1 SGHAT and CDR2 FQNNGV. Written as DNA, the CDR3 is TGTGCCAGCAGCCGCGCGGACCAGGGCGGGGAGCTGTTTTTT. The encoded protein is CASSRADQGGELFF.

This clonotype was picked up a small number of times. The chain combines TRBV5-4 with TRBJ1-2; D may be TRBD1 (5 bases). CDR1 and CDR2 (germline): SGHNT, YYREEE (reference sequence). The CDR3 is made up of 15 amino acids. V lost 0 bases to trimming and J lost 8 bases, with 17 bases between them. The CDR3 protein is CASSLAKGRSVGYTF. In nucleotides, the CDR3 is TGTGCCAGCAGCTTGGCCAAGGGGAGATCTGTGGGCTACACCTTC.

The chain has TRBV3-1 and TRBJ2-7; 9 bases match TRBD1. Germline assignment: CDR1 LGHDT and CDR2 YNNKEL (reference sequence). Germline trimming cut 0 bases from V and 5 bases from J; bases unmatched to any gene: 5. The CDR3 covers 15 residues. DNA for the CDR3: TGTGCCAGCAGCCAAGAAGGACAGGGGAATGACGAGCAGTACTTC. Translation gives CASSQEGQGNDEQYF.